This T cell receptor beta chain was recorded in a study of cytomegalovirus exposure and HLA in healthy donors (dated by TCRdb to about 2017). For context, the study as a whole: According to an earlier analysis of 587 of the donors, about 179 million T cells yielded 117 million unique TCR beta sequences and about 300 Gb of sequence data. An early release covering some 640 HLA-typed donors comprised 300 to 350 gigabases of sequencing data and roughly 85 million unique TCR sequences. Of the roughly 400 genotyped donors, roughly 76% were placed in the genetic ancestry cluster associated with self-reported Caucasian donors. The study was designed to test whether signatures of past pathogen exposure could be identified by cataloging public T cell receptors. The T cell repertoires of under 700 subjects were profiled by immunosequencing and related to cytomegalovirus serostatus. Besides the first cohort of around 670 subjects, a separate validation cohort made up of 120 different subjects was used. To predict cytomegalovirus infection status, the study brought together high-throughput TCR immunosequencing, statistical association of individual TCRs with disease status, and machine learning. A later analysis re-examined previously published TCR beta repertoires from roughly 720 donors and added high-resolution HLA genotyping to investigate patterns of TCR occurrence. The later analysis used no new phenotypic data to find candidate immune exposures, relying instead on TCR beta sequences and their occurrence across donors. An earlier analysis of about 620 of the donors applied high-throughput TCR beta sequencing to assess whether each TCR beta V gene segment acted as functional or pseudogenic. Donor age, sex, ethnicity and CMV serostatus were compiled together with the repertoire data. In a later genetic analysis, genome-wide SNP genotypes for about 55% of the roughly 670 donors were used, and that subset was treated as a discovery cohort. Every repertoire in the discovery cohort had been generated on one and the same sequencing platform. HLA typing included class I and class II loci at four-digit resolution. The number of donors typed differed by locus, with about 629-640 for A, B, C, DRB1 and DQB1, 522 for DQA1, 600 to 610 for DPA1, and some 440 for DPB1. Four or five DR-DQ haplotypes were handled as single units for association and clustering because linkage in the cohort was strong. Among 300 to 450 genotyped donors of the cohort, an average of 235,054 unique TCR beta nucleotide sequences were sequenced per donor, roughly 20% of them non-productive. Study-wide conclusions, independent of this receptor: A later analysis found that TCR association rates varied across HLA loci, with DRB1 alleles showing the most associated TCRs and HLA-C alleles the fewest. A later genetic analysis associated a missense DCLRE1C variant with V-gene and J-gene trimming of TCR beta chains, and an independent cohort replicated the association. Roughly uniform sequencing depth across donors was assumed in presence/absence analyses, although this assumption may not hold. Correlated functional status among segregating V segments might reflect linkage disequilibrium, but an unknown experimental factor could not be ruled out. Because counts were too low, around 18 rarely observed V segments, including chromosome 9 orphons, were left out of the earlier analysis of some 600 of the donors. According to the authors, the approach could potentially be generalized to other disease states and immunological phenotypes. CMV serostatus was the only immune exposure information available for the cohort. Because HLA typing was unavailable for some donors at each locus, only the typed subset was used in association tests. Three of the identified cytomegalovirus-associated TCR beta chains were confirmed in vitro to be specific for cytomegalovirus antigens. The classifier was reported to diagnose cytomegalovirus status with high specificity and sensitivity in both the original cohort and the validation cohort. Most CMV-associated TCR beta chains appeared to be HLA-restricted in a later analysis, and the HLA associations seemed to be driven largely by CMV exposure. In the study, around 160 TCR beta chains were listed as associated with cytomegalovirus. Specific HLA alleles were associated with 16,951 TCR beta sequences at a false discovery rate of 0.05 in a later analysis. Some IMGT-functional V segments, including TRBV6-2 and TRBV6-3, could not be distinguished by the 87-base-pair reads and were therefore excluded. Compared with equally common non-associated chains, HLA-associated TCR beta chains in a later analysis were more clonally expanded and had lower generation probabilities. An earlier analysis of roughly 570 of the donors showed that most TCR beta V segments appeared in productive rearrangements either about 87% or about 30% of the time, which broadly matched IMGT annotations. According to a later genetic analysis, donors in an Asian-associated ancestry cluster had fewer N-insertions in productive TCRs than the approximately 700-donor mean. Most TCR sequences were observed very rarely across donors, whereas some public TCRs were present in many individuals. Several of the top co-occurrence clusters appeared to be linked to parvovirus B19, influenza, CMV and Epstein-Barr virus, according to a later analysis. This cohort had only TCR beta chains sequenced, and the lack of alpha or paired-chain data limited which features could be detected. A further reported finding was that TCR beta sequences accurately predicted the HLA-A and HLA-B alleles for most subjects in the first cohort. A cluster of highly shared sequence variants was judged likely to represent a technical artifact of the sequencing pipeline. Strong co-occurrence of HLA alleles, especially DR and DQ, made assigning TCR associations to individual alleles difficult.

The table lists this clone with a few counts. This receptor's antigen is unknown. There are no base qualities to consult, and no much larger clone falls within one base. The germline V gene specifies SGHTA as CDR1 and FQGNSA as CDR2. Relative to germline, V is 1 base shorter and J is 7 bases shorter, with 16 bases between their ends. The CDR3 spans 15 residues, from the cysteine through the phenylalanine. Kept here is only the CDR3 DNA, which spans 45 bases and is read in frame from base 1. The cohort comprised around 690 healthy bone marrow donors. At the time of sampling, all cohort members were nominally healthy, though unrecorded immune exposures were likely present. The donor was CMV seropositive and belonged to the group of 250 to 350 seropositive cohort members. A peripheral blood sample was collected from each donor, and TCR beta sequencing was performed on peripheral blood mononuclear cells. The Qiagen DNeasy Blood Extraction Kit was used to extract genomic DNA from the blood cell samples.

Receptor amplification or capture employed the immunoSEQ multiplex PCR assay. For the multiplex PCR, a mixture combining 60 forward primers for TCR Vbeta segments and 13 reverse primers for TCR Jbeta segments was used. The CDR3 region of rearranged TCR beta genes was amplified from genomic DNA by a multiplex PCR assay. On the Illumina HiSeq System, the amplified TCR beta libraries were sequenced as 87-base-pair reads. As for the original processing: Across the 640 or so repertoires, a later analysis counted roughly 77 million unique TCR beta chains, some 11 million of which were shared by at least two donors. Raw reads were error-corrected and collapsed into unique sequences by a nearest-neighbor algorithm in which closely related sequences were merged to remove PCR and sequencing errors. V, D and J gene segments were assigned by aligning CDR3 sequences to IMGT reference sequences. Each retained sequence needed at least a six-nucleotide match to both a V gene segment and a J gene segment. A rearrangement counted as productive if the CDR3 had no stop codons and remained in frame with V and J, and every other rearrangement counted as non-productive. CDR3 was defined according to IMGT convention as the region running from the second conserved V-encoded cysteine to the conserved J-encoded phenylalanine. In an earlier analysis of some 550 of the donors, sequences lacking an unambiguous match to a single V gene segment were excluded. In an earlier analysis of some 590 of the donors, a V segment was called functional when productive rearrangements were above 56.7%, and segregating when the standard deviation between donors exceeded 5%. A statistical classification framework was developed to diagnose cytomegalovirus status using the catalog of TCR beta chain sequences. In a later analysis, V and J genes were assigned by comparing TCR nucleotide sequences against IMGT/GENE-DB human TR gene sequences. Using the TCRdist pipeline, a later analysis assigned CDR3 sequences along with most-parsimonious VDJ recombination scenarios. In a later analysis, each TCR beta chain was defined by its CDR3 amino acid sequence together with its V-gene family, and reads lacking a unique V-gene family were excluded. In a later analysis, 500 to 650 highly shared, low-generation-probability nucleotide sequences were removed to address suspected cross-contamination and a sequencing artifact. A later analysis calculated a clonal expansion index for each public chain from normalized within-repertoire ranks of inferred template counts. A later analysis computed generation probabilities with a VDJ recombination model fitted to out-of-frame rearrangements, and checked the results against IGoR. Hypergeometric tests were used in a later analysis to score TCR-TCR, TCR-HLA and TCR-CMV co-occurrence, with a repertoire-size bias correction applied to the TCR pairs. A later analysis estimated false discovery rates by permuting HLA or CMV assignments 20 times. In a later analysis, co-occurring TCRs were grouped using DBSCAN, with TCRdist sequence similarity added in when clustering inside HLA-allele-positive subsets. Repertoires with fewer than 30,000 or more than 120,000 public chains, plus five repertoires with anomalous nucleotide sharing, were excluded from co-occurrence clustering. TCRdb holds this immuneACCESS table with in-frame rearrangements only. Some clones are missing; in checked studies, unresolved V genes explain under half, and the rest has no known cause. V and J calls and clone size are copied from that table; D and trimming were computed from the DNA. This sample has some 110,000 clones in its table, and around 68% of those were observed once. Of the sample, approximately 10% is held by the ten largest clones.

The chain links TRBV7-2 with TRBJ2-5, with the D gene too uncertain to name. This receptor was taken from a woman in her fifties or sixties in good health and CMV-seropositive. Sequencing was done on a sample of PBMCs. The CDR3: CASSLGSRRIRTQYF. The sequenced DNA: TGTGCCAGCAGCTTAGGAAGTAGGCGGATCAGGACCCAGTACTTC.